The entry that follows covers one T cell receptor (beta chain) sequence. Per the original data handling: Reference gene primer amplification yielded estimated nucleated cell counts. Data came from immunoSEQ multiplex PCR; TCRdb stores just in-frame clones and leaves some out. That table furnishes V, J and clone size, whereas the DNA furnished D and trimming. The sample has hundreds of thousands of clones, 70% to 90% seen once. This specimen comes from a study of blood T cell repertoires in COVID-19. Study overall: PBMCs, B-cell-depleted T cells, or T cells were the source of the cDNA or gDNA that made up the material.

The CDR3 runs 12 residues. Per the germline V gene, CDR1 is SNHLY and CDR2 is FYNNEI. V shed 7 bases and J shed 1 base, with 8 bases lying between them. This rearrangement joins TRBV2 to TRBJ2-7; D call uncertain. This TCR derives from a woman aged 40 to 50 with acute COVID-19. The sample consisted of PBMCs or T cells enriched from blood (not recorded which). The CDR3 here is CASTSGSYEQYF. Here the CDR3 DNA reads TGTGCCAGCACATCGGGTTCCTACGAGCAGTACTTC.